This record covers a single TCR beta chain. This CDR3 contains 16 residues. With V trimmed by 0 bases and J by 6 bases, 9 bases remained unmatched. The germline V gene encodes CDR1 SGDLS and CDR2 YYNGEE. The sample originates from a study of shared clonotypes between healthy human individuals. Method: immunoSEQ multiplex PCR; TCRdb's copy keeps in-frame clones and lacks some. Among 1.4 million to 1.5 million clones listed, approximately 96% were seen once. This clonotype was sampled from a man between 25 and 39 years old in good health. The specimen was naive CD4+ T cells sorted from blood. The subset is: CD45RA+ positively selected. This sequence joins TRBV9 and TRBJ2-7; 10 bases are shared with TRBD2. CDR3 loop: CASSVGLAGDIIEQYF. In DNA form, the CDR3 reads TGTGCCAGCAGCGTAGGGCTAGCGGGAGACATAATCGAGCAGTACTTC.